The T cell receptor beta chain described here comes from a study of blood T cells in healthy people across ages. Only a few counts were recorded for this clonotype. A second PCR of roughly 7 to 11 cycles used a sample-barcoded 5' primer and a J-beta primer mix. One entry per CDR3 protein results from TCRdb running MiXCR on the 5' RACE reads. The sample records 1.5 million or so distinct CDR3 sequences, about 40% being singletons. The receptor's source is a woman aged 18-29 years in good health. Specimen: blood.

CDR3 residues: CASSDQGNEQFF. For the CDR3, the DNA is TGTGCCAGCAGTGACCAGGGAAATGAGCAGTTCTTC. The genes are TRBV12-3 or TRBV12-4 and TRBJ2-1; maybe TRBD1 (5 bases). V was pared by 5 bases and J by 7 bases, with 9 bases between. The CDR3 totals 12 residues.